The TCR beta chain under discussion was sequenced for a study of blood T cell repertoires in COVID-19. On the study more broadly: In each case, the material was cDNA or gDNA derived from T cells, B-cell-depleted T cells, or PBMCs.

Those enrolled in Seattle joined during active infection and were followed longitudinally afterward. Sequencing used immunoSEQ multiplex PCR; TCRdb keeps in-frame clones, though not all of them. The sample has 45,000 to 60,000 clones, around 81% seen once. CDR1 and CDR2 (germline): LGHDT, YNNKEL (reference sequence). This CDR3 has 14 residues. V lost 4 bases and J lost 3; bases outside the gene matches: 3. The chain combines TRBV3-1 (or the pseudogene TRBV3-2) with TRBJ1-3; the match to TRBD1 covers 7 bases. Sequenced material: peripheral blood. The receptor was derived from an older man with COVID-19, enrolled during active disease. CDR3 in amino acids: CASSPDRVGNTIYF. The DNA for the CDR3 is TGTGCCAGCAGCCCCGACAGGGTTGGAAACACCATATATTTT.